This T cell receptor (beta chain) was recorded in a study of blood T cell repertoires in COVID-19. Across the whole study: COVID-19 samples, acute and convalescent, were from the United States, Italy and Spain.

TCRdb's table, derived via immunoSEQ multiplex PCR, lists solely in-frame clones and lacks some. The sample shows some 100,000 clones, 89% of them seen only once. Germline CDR1 and CDR2: MNHEY and SMNVEV (reference sequence). V was pared by 6 bases and J by 2 bases, with 5 bases of the junction left unmatched. This CDR3 spans 14 amino acids. The sequencing input was peripheral blood. The TCR sequence derives from an elderly woman with active COVID-19. The V call is TRBV27, the J call TRBJ2-5, with 8 bases fitting TRBD1. In DNA, the CDR3 is TGTGCCAGCAGCTTCAGGGACAGGCAAGAGACCCAGTACTTC. Encoded protein: CASSFRDRQETQYF.